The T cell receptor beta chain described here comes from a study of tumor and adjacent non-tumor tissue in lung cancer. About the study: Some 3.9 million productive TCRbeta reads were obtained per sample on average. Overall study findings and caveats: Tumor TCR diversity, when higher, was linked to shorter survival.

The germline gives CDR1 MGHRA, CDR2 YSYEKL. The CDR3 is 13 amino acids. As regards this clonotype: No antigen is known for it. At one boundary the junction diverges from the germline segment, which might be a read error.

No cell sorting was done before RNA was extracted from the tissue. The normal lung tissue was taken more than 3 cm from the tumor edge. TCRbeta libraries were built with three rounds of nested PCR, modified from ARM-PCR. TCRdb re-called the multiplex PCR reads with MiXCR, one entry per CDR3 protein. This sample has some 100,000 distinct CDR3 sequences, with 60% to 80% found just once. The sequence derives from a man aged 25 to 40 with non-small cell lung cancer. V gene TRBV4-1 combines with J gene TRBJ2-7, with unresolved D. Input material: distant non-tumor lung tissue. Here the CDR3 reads CVSSQELIYEQYF. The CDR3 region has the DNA TGCGTCAGCAGCCAAGAGCTGATTTATGAGCAGTACTTC.